The 9 T cell receptor beta chains below were found in one sample sequenced in a study of blood T cell repertoires in COVID-19. Produced via immunoSEQ multiplex PCR; TCRdb's table is partial and in-frame only. The sample comprises around 440,000 clones, about 87% of which are singletons, and 10% to 15% rests with the top ten. Material: peripheral blood. These receptors all stem from a woman aged 45-65 years with COVID-19, enrolled during active disease.

In regard to this clone: The same CDR3 arises from other DNA sequences in this sample as well. The chain uses TRBV12-3 or TRBV12-4 and TRBJ2-3; D unresolved. V gave up 3 bases and J gave up 3 bases, with 4 bases separating them. The CDR3 consists of 12 residues. This CDR3 reads CASSFITDTQYF. CDR3 DNA sequence: TGTGCCAGCAGTTTTATAACAGATACGCAGTATTTT.

In its sample, this clone was seen once. The chain is built from TRBV30 and TRBJ1-3; 7 bases line up with TRBD1. The ends lost 3 bases at V and 4 bases at J; junction bases unmatched: 3. The CDR3 totals 13 residues. CDR1 and CDR2 from the germline V gene are GTSNPN and SVGIG (reference sequence). The CDR3 sequence is CAWSSTGGNTIYF. The CDR3, as DNA: TGTGCCTGGAGCTCGACAGGGGGAAACACCATATATTTT. Together with reference TRBV30 and TRBJ1-3, the CDR3 gives the full variable domain: SQTIHQWPATLVQPVGSPLSLECTVEGTSNPNLYWYRQAAGRGLQLLFYSVGIGQISSEVPQNLSASRPQDRQFILSSKKLLLSDSGFYLCAWSSTGGNTIYFGEGSWLTVV.

This clone has a single count. The chain's CDR3 is CASSLREVMNTEAFF. In nucleotides, the CDR3 is TGTGCCAGCAGCTTACGAGAGGTCATGAACACTGAAGCTTTCTTT. V is TRBV7-9 and J is TRBJ1-1; no reliable D call. This CDR3 region has 15 residues. Germline V CDR1 and CDR2: SEHNR, FQNEAQ (reference sequence). V was shortened by 2 bases and J by 0 bases, with 10 bases between the two germline ends.

This chain connects TRBV10-2 to TRBJ2-7; 7 nucleotides line up with TRBD2. The length of the CDR3 is 13 residues. Trimming cost V 7 bases and J 4 bases; bases outside gene matches: 7. Germline V gene sequence: CDR1 WSHSY, CDR2 SAAADI. This CDR3 reads CASKVREGYEQYF. The CDR3 nucleotides are TGCGCCAGCAAAGTCAGGGAGGGATACGAGCAGTACTTC.

This clone was observed a single time. The same CDR3 arises from other DNA sequences in this sample as well. The J gene is TRBJ2-6, the V gene TRBV27; possibly TRBD1 for D (5 bases). V gave up 6 bases and J gave up 2 bases, with 11 bases separating them. This CDR3 is 15 amino acids long. Germline V gene lookup returns CDR1 MNHEY and CDR2 SMNVEV (reference sequence). The CDR3 bases are TGTGCCAGCAGACTCCAGGGCGCTGGGGCCAACGTCCTGACTTTC. Residues: CASRLQGAGANVLTF.

The V and J genes are TRBV6-5 and TRBJ2-2, with a weak D call TRBD2 (6 bases). Trimming pared 0 bases from V and 5 bases from J, leaving 13 bases between. Germline lookup yields CDR1 MNHEY and CDR2 SVGAGI. CDR3 length: 16 residues. CDR3 sequence: CASSYSSGEATGELFF. CDR3 DNA: TGTGCCAGCAGTTACTCATCCGGGGAGGCGACCGGGGAGCTGTTTTTT.

The rearrangement joins TRBV6-1 to TRBJ2-3, with no clear D. The germline V gene encodes CDR1 MNHNS and CDR2 SASEGT. The CDR3 spans 15 residues. Trimming took off 1 base at V and 1 base at J, with 9 bases between the two ends. The CDR3 DNA follows: TGTGCCAGCAGTGAAGGGGTAGCCCGCACAGATACGCAGTATTTT. Its protein product is CASSEGVARTDTQYF.

This clone was observed a few times. The V call is TRBV5-1, the J call TRBJ1-2; 7 positions match TRBD1. This CDR3 has 16 residues. The junction had 9 bases not matched to a gene; V was cut back by 0 bases and J by 4 bases. From germline, CDR1 is SGHRS and CDR2 YFSETQ. For the CDR3, the DNA is TGCGCCAGCAGCTTGGCCGGGGACAGTCGACTCTATGGCTACACCTTC. As protein: CASSLAGDSRLYGYTF.

The chain recombines TRBV7-6 with TRBJ1-1; D not resolved. This CDR3 is built from 13 residues. From germline, CDR1 is SGHVS and CDR2 FNYEAQ. V dropped 1 base and J dropped 3 bases, with 6 bases sitting between them. This CDR3 reads CASSLGRHTEAFF. DNA for the CDR3: TGTGCCAGCAGCTTAGGGAGGCACACTGAAGCTTTCTTT.